This record looks at one T cell receptor (beta chain) sequence and its context. This specimen belongs to a study of patients and donors after allogeneic stem cell transplantation. Germline V lookup: CDR1 DFQATT, CDR2 SNEGSKA (reference sequence). CDR3 length equals 15 residues. Deletions cut 1 base from V and 1 base from J, with 12 bases between. TCRdb ran MiXCR on the RT-PCR reads and lists one entry per CDR3 protein. The repertoire has about a million distinct CDR3 sequences, 15% to 20% of them found once; the top ten carry around 6%. This sequence was found in a human donor who was either an allogeneic HSCT recipient or a stem cell or donor lymphocyte infusion donor (not recorded which). It is not recorded whose cells these are; they may come from a transplant donor. This rearrangement joins TRBV20-1 to TRBJ2-3; tentatively, D is TRBD1 (5 bases). The sample consisted of blood, either unsorted or a sorted T cell fraction (not recorded which). DNA of the CDR3: TGCAGTGCTAGAGGCGACAGTGGGGGCACAGATACGCAGTATTTT. This gives the protein CSARGDSGGTDTQYF.